The T cell receptor (beta chain) under discussion was sequenced for a study of beta chain features in type 1 diabetes. Study-wide results and caveats: VDJ junctions from patients with type 1 diabetes contained fewer insertions and more deletions. cDNA-based sequencing might over-represent cells highly expressing TCR. Resolution of whether HLA type affects TCRB rearrangement was not achieved here.

The sequenced template was cDNA made from the entire isolated RNA. The assay was immunoSEQ multiplex PCR, and TCRdb's table has in-frame clones only and misses some. The sample has hundreds of thousands of clones, around 15% seen once. The V and J ends lost 0 bases and 4 bases, in that order; junction bases with no gene match: 3. CDR1 and CDR2 (germline): SGHAT, FQNNGV. The CDR3 loop spans 16 amino acids. This clone showed up just a few times. Its antigen is unidentified. CD4+ cells of the naive, central memory, regulatory and stem cell-like memory types were sorted via CD45RO/CCR7/CD25/CD127/CD95/CD27.

The sequence derives from a man between 18 and 29 years old in good health. Sequenced input: naive CD4+ T cells from blood. This rearrangement joins TRBV11-2 to TRBJ2-6; 7 bases line up with TRBD1. The CDR3 sequence is CASSLEKGGGANVLTF. CDR3 sequence (DNA): TGTGCCAGCAGCTTAGAAAAAGGGGGCGGGGCCAACGTCCTGACTTTC.